One and the same sample provided the 20 T cell receptor beta chains below, sequenced in a study of graft-versus-host responses after intestinal transplantation. Assay used: immunoSEQ multiplex PCR; TCRdb lists only in-frame clones, some missing. This sample has tens of thousands of clones, with 80% to 95% found just once. No antigen has been assigned to these receptors. The sample consisted of unstimulated CD4+ T cells sorted from spleen or lymph node cells, taken before intestinal transplant. These receptors were taken from a human donor who received an intestinal transplant.

The V call is TRBV19, the J call TRBJ1-4; 7 nucleotides line up with TRBD1. CDR3 length: 17 amino acids. From germline, CDR1 is LNHDA and CDR2 SQIVND (reference sequence). The V segment lost 0 bases and the J segment 6 bases; nucleotides outside the gene matches: 10. CDR3 DNA sequence: TGTGCCAGTAGTATAGAGGGCTGGGACAGTCACCATGAAAAACTGTTTTTT. Its protein is CASSIEGWDSHHEKLFF.

The chain carries TRBV11-3 and TRBJ2-2; maybe TRBD1 (6 bases). Trimming left V 1 base short and J 4 bases short, with 7 bases between. Germline assignment: CDR1 SGHNT and CDR2 YENEEA. This CDR3 contains 14 residues. CDR3: CASSLAGVTGELFF. CDR3 DNA: TGTGCCAGCAGCTTAGCAGGGGTCACCGGGGAGCTGTTTTTT.

The rearrangement uses TRBV7-8 and TRBJ1-4, with a tentative D call TRBD1 (5 bases). V was clipped by 0 bases and J by 8 bases, with 10 bases between them. Germline CDR1 and CDR2: SGHVS and FQNEAQ. CDR3 size: 14 residues. CDR3 region: CASSLAGVGEKLFF. The CDR3 DNA reads as TGTGCCAGCAGCTTAGCAGGGGTGGGGGAAAAACTGTTTTTT.

The rearrangement joins TRBV27 to TRBJ2-1, with 7 positions matching TRBD2. Looked up from germline, CDR1 is MNHEY and CDR2 is SMNVEV (reference sequence). This CDR3 is 15 amino acids long. J gave up 15 bases and V 1 base, and 15 bases lay outside the gene matches. Here the CDR3 reads CASSLWVGGTTRLFF. The CDR3 nucleotides read TGTGCCAGCAGTTTATGGGTTGGCGGGACTACCAGACTGTTCTTC.

The rearrangement links TRBV7-2 to TRBJ1-1; no definite D call. V was cut by 1 base and J by 1 base, with 4 bases left in between. The germline V gene has CDR1 SGHTA and CDR2 FQGNSA. The CDR3 sequence is 13 residues long. DNA of the CDR3: TGTGCCAGCAGCTTAGTCCGGAACACTGAAGCTTTCTTT. It codes for CASSLVRNTEAFF.

This chain uses TRBV9 with TRBJ1-1; the D is unclear. CDR3 size: 15 residues. In germline, CDR1 is SGDLS, CDR2 YYNGEE. V lost 4 bases, J lost 6 bases, and 19 bases lay in between. CDR3 in amino acids: CASSLLSAVASEAFF. Written as DNA, the CDR3 is TGTGCCAGCAGCCTGCTCTCGGCGGTGGCCTCTGAAGCTTTCTTT.

The rearrangement joins TRBV5-1 to TRBJ1-1, with D maybe TRBD1 (6 bases). The CDR3 runs to 14 residues. V was shortened by 4 bases and J by 0 bases, with 10 bases between the two germline ends. The germline gives CDR1 SGHRS, CDR2 YFSETQ. CDR3 loop: CASSPTGMNTEAFF. The CDR3 bases are TGCGCCAGCAGCCCAACAGGGATGAACACTGAAGCTTTCTTT.

The rearrangement joins TRBV11-3 to TRBJ2-4; TRBD1 agrees at 10 bases. There are 17 residues in the CDR3. Germline CDR1 SGHNT, CDR2 YENEEA. V trimming: 4 bases; J trimming: 3 bases; junction bases outside the gene matches: 9. As DNA, the CDR3 is TGTGCCAGCAGCTCCAAGAGGGACAGGGGAGACAAAAACATTCAGTACTTC. It yields the protein CASSSKRDRGDKNIQYF. The full variable domain, completed using reference TRBV11-3 and TRBJ2-4, is EAGVVQSPRYKIIEKKQPVAFWCNPISGHNTLYWYLQNLGQGPELLIRYENEEAVDDSQLPKDRFSAERLKGVDSTLKIQPAELGDSAVYLCASSSKRDRGDKNIQYFGAGTRLSVL.

The chain is built from TRBV6-5 and TRBJ2-7; 7 bases are shared with TRBD1. With V trimmed by 5 bases and J by 3 bases, 10 bases remained unmatched. Germline-derived CDR1 and CDR2 are MNHEY and SVGAGI. CDR3 length: 15 amino acids. The CDR3 protein is CASSGRMTGYYEQYF. The CDR3 DNA reads TGTGCCAGCAGTGGCCGTATGACAGGGTACTACGAGCAGTACTTC.

The chain couples TRBV5-6 to TRBJ1-1; no reliable D call. Germline V CDR1 and CDR2: SGHDT, YYEEEE. This CDR3 contains 14 residues. V lost 0 bases and J 1 base, leaving 7 bases between the germline ends. The CDR3, as DNA: TGTGCCAGCAGCTTGGGCAGGACGAACACTGAAGCTTTCTTT. Residues: CASSLGRTNTEAFF.

The V and J genes are TRBV29-1 and TRBJ2-3; maybe TRBD1 (5 bases). CDR1 SQVTM and CDR2 ANQGSEA come from the germline V gene. The CDR3 runs to 13 residues. The V gene lost 3 bases and the J gene lost 5 bases, with 12 bases spanning the gap. The CDR3 here is CSVDRVPRDTQYF. The CDR3 nucleotides read TGCAGCGTTGACAGGGTACCAAGAGATACGCAGTATTTT.

The V and J genes are TRBV4-1 and TRBJ2-1; 9 positions agree with TRBD2. The CDR3 has 16 amino acids. Germline loops: CDR1 MGHRA, CDR2 YSYEKL. V lost 0 bases and J lost 0; bases outside the gene matches: 0. The DNA of the CDR3 is TGCGCCAGCAGCCAAGAGGGACTAGCCTCCTACAATGAGCAGTTCTTC. It codes for CASSQEGLASYNEQFF.

The chain employs TRBV7-8 and TRBJ1-1; 9 nucleotides line up with TRBD1. The CDR3 runs 17 residues. Germline trimming cut 1 base from V and 3 bases from J; bases unmatched to any gene: 9. Germline CDR1 SGHVS, CDR2 FQNEAQ. The CDR3 coding sequence is TGTGCCAGCAGCTTAGTAGCGACAGGGGGAGCGGACACTGAAGCTTTCTTT. Residues: CASSLVATGGADTEAFF.

The chain couples TRBV2 to TRBJ2-1; 8 bases agree with TRBD1. Germline loops: CDR1 SNHLY, CDR2 FYNNEI. This CDR3 has 14 residues. V shed 3 bases, J shed 4 bases, and the junction held 2 bases outside the gene matches. The chain's CDR3 is CASSDGDRYNEQFF. DNA for the CDR3: TGTGCCAGCAGTGATGGGGACAGGTACAATGAGCAGTTCTTC.

This chain joins TRBV9 and TRBJ2-7; D is ambiguous. Trimming left V 0 bases short and J 4 bases short, with 17 bases between. CDR3 length: 16 residues. Germline V lookup: CDR1 SGDLS, CDR2 YYNGEE. The CDR3 is CASSVGSGWGIYEQYF. DNA of the CDR3: TGTGCCAGCAGCGTAGGTTCAGGTTGGGGTATTTACGAGCAGTACTTC.

The rearrangement links TRBV5-6 to TRBJ1-2; D is ambiguous. V was clipped by 0 bases and J by 7 bases, with 16 bases between them. The germline V gene encodes CDR1 SGHDT and CDR2 YYEEEE. The CDR3 is 15 residues long. This CDR3 reads CASSLARFVSGGYTF. CDR3 in DNA: TGTGCCAGCAGCTTGGCGCGGTTCGTTAGTGGTGGCTACACCTTC.

The chain uses TRBV5-1 and TRBJ1-5, with D tentatively TRBD1 (5 bases). Germline V gene sequence: CDR1 SGHRS, CDR2 YFSETQ. The CDR3 totals 15 residues. Trimming stripped 0 bases from V and 3 bases from J, with 10 bases between. The CDR3 region has the DNA TGCGCCAGCAGCTTGGCGGGGGATTCCAATCAGCCCCAGCATTTT. Translation gives CASSLAGDSNQPQHF.

The rearrangement joins TRBV10-3 to TRBJ2-3; 8 bases fit TRBD1. The junction had 10 bases not matched to a gene; V was cut back by 4 bases and J by 4 bases. CDR1 and CDR2 from the germline V gene are ENHRY and SYGVKD. The CDR3 has 16 amino acids. CDR3: CAISGPNRQGSDTQYF. DNA of the CDR3: TGTGCCATCAGTGGTCCCAACCGACAGGGGTCAGATACGCAGTATTTT.

J is TRBJ2-5 and V is TRBV7-9, with 8 bases aligning to TRBD2. The CDR3 runs 13 residues. V lost 4 bases and J lost 4; bases outside the gene matches: 2. Germline V gene sequence: CDR1 SEHNR, CDR2 FQNEAQ (reference sequence). CDR3 sequence reads: CASSSAGVETQYF. Here the CDR3 DNA reads TGTGCCAGCAGCTCAGCGGGGGTAGAGACCCAGTACTTC.

Worth noting for this clone: The CDR3 does not end in the conserved phenylalanine or tryptophan, so this is likely a read error. The gene calls are TRBV7-8 and TRBJ1-5, with TRBD1 matching over 10 bases. The germline V gene has CDR1 SGHVS and CDR2 FQNEAQ. CDR3 length: 15 amino acids. After removal of 5 bases from V and 4 bases from J, the junction contained 5 bases not matched to a gene. The CDR3 DNA follows: TGTGCCAGCAGCCCCGGGACAGGGGCTAATCAGCCCCAGCATCTT. This translates into CASSPGTGANQPQHL.